This T cell receptor beta chain was profiled in a study of cytomegalovirus exposure and HLA in healthy donors. Germline V CDR1 and CDR2: SEHNR, FQNEAQ (reference sequence). Trimming took off 6 bases at V and 6 bases at J, with 8 bases between the two ends. The CDR3 spans 11 residues. Study-level results: 87-base-pair reads could not separate some V segments, including TRBV6-2 and TRBV6-3. The authors confirmed in vitro that a few CMV-associated chains were specific for CMV antigens. Reported results showed that the classifier diagnosed cytomegalovirus status with high specificity and sensitivity.

Though nominally healthy at sampling, donors likely had unrecorded immune exposures. In regard to this clone: What it binds is not known.

Primers for the PCR totalled 60 Vbeta and 13 Jbeta. Method: immunoSEQ multiplex PCR; TCRdb's copy keeps in-frame clones and lacks some. The sample has approximately 110,000 clones; 80% to 85% are singletons. The sequence was collected from a woman in her 30s in good health and CMV-seronegative. Sample: PBMCs. V gene TRBV7-9 combines with J gene TRBJ1-1, with D unresolved. DNA for the CDR3: TGTGCCAGCAGAAGCGGACCTGAAGCTTTCTTT. It yields the protein CASRSGPEAFF.